Below are 28 T cell receptor beta chains sequenced from a single sample in a study of blood T cell repertoires in COVID-19. Sequenced by immunoSEQ multiplex PCR; TCRdb stores in-frame clones only, minus some. The sample holds 110,000 or so clones, around 81% seen once. Sequencing input: peripheral blood. The receptors were sampled from a man older than 75 with acute or convalescent COVID-19.

The chain is built from TRBV11-2 and TRBJ1-6; possible D gene TRBD1, 5 bases. CDR1 is SGHAT and CDR2 is FQNNGV in the germline V gene. This CDR3 is built from 13 residues. V was trimmed by 0 bases and J by 14 bases, leaving 11 bases between them. CDR3 sequence reads: CASSLDRQGALHF. CDR3 DNA: TGTGCCAGCAGCTTAGATAGGCAGGGCGCCCTCCACTTT.

The J gene is TRBJ2-1, the V gene TRBV6-5; TRBD2 matches at 7 bases. The germline gives CDR1 MNHEY, CDR2 SVGAGI. V lost 2 bases and J lost 0; bases outside the gene matches: 4. This CDR3 is built from 16 residues. For the CDR3, the DNA is TGTGCCAGCAGTTACCGGGGACTACGCTCCTACAATGAGCAGTTCTTC. Its translation: CASSYRGLRSYNEQFF.

This chain connects TRBV10-3 to TRBJ1-2; 7 nucleotides agree with TRBD1. Losses at the gene ends were 4 bases for V and 0 bases for J; bases not matched to a gene: 5. This CDR3 comprises 15 residues. Germline V gives CDR1 ENHRY, CDR2 SYGVKD. This CDR3 is CAISAQGQTNYGYTF. For the CDR3, the DNA is TGTGCCATCAGTGCCCAGGGACAGACTAACTATGGCTACACCTTC.

This chain connects TRBV5-1 to TRBJ2-1, with D perhaps matching TRBD1 (5 bases). This CDR3 is built from 15 residues. The germline gives CDR1 SGHRS, CDR2 YFSETQ. The V gene lost 0 bases and the J gene lost 4 bases, with 11 bases spanning the gap. The CDR3 coding sequence is TGCGCCAGCAGCTTGGCCGGACAACAGTACAATGAGCAGTTCTTC. Translated: CASSLAGQQYNEQFF.

The genes are TRBV7-2 and TRBJ2-1, with 11 positions matching TRBD2. V was pared by 1 base and J by 6 bases, with 2 bases of the junction left unmatched. This CDR3 contains 15 residues. Germline CDR1 and CDR2: SGHTA and FQGNSA. The CDR3 loop reads CASSLGLAGRNEQFF. CDR3 in DNA: TGTGCCAGCAGCTTAGGACTAGCGGGACGCAATGAGCAGTTCTTC.

This chain uses TRBV7-2 with TRBJ1-3; possible D gene TRBD1, 6 bases. This CDR3 is built from 17 residues. V shed 5 bases and J shed 2 bases, with 19 bases lying between them. From germline, CDR1 is SGHTA and CDR2 FQGNSA. CDR3 sequence reads: CASSQKLRGGAGNTIYF. The DNA of the CDR3 is TGTGCCAGCAGCCAAAAACTTCGGGGGGGCGCTGGAAACACCATATATTTT.

This clone came up a few times. The chain joins TRBV18 to TRBJ2-7, with 8 bases identical to TRBD1. V lost 3 bases, J lost 6 bases, and 1 base stayed unmatched. The CDR3 runs to 12 residues. Germline V CDR1 and CDR2: KGHSH, LQKENI. CDR3 sequence reads: CASSPGQGEQYF. In nucleotides, the CDR3 is TGTGCCAGCTCACCCGGACAGGGCGAGCAGTACTTC.

This chain uses TRBV29-1 with TRBJ2-3; the match to TRBD2 covers 8 bases. The CDR3 is made up of 15 amino acids. CDR1 and CDR2 from the germline V gene are SQVTM and ANQGSEA. Trimming at V came to 0 bases and at J to 4 bases, leaving 6 bases not matched to a gene. CDR3: CSVEDQAGVADTQYF. The CDR3 DNA reads TGCAGCGTTGAAGATCAAGCGGGAGTAGCAGATACGCAGTATTTT.

The chain links TRBV29-1 to TRBJ1-1, with D perhaps matching TRBD1 (5 bases). Per the germline V gene, CDR1 is SQVTM and CDR2 is ANQGSEA. The CDR3 runs to 13 residues. V was pared by 6 bases and J by 5 bases, with 16 bases between. CDR3 residues: CSVGQLAWTEAFF. The CDR3 nucleotides are TGCAGCGTGGGGCAGCTTGCATGGACTGAAGCTTTCTTT.

This clone was found once. This CDR3 reads CAWSVLAGGSYNEQFF. The CDR3 DNA follows: TGTGCCTGGAGTGTACTGGCAGGGGGTTCCTACAATGAGCAGTTCTTC. The chain carries TRBV30 and TRBJ2-1; 7 positions agree with TRBD1. The V and J ends lost 0 bases and 1 base, in that order; junction bases with no gene match: 6. CDR1 is GTSNPN, CDR2 SVGIG, per germline (reference sequence). The CDR3 has 16 residues.

This clone was observed a single time. The chain joins TRBV2 to TRBJ2-1; 7 bases fit TRBD2. Trimming took 7 bases from V and 8 from J; bases not matched to a gene: 14. The CDR3 totals 15 residues. The germline V gene has CDR1 SNHLY and CDR2 FYNNEI. The CDR3 protein is CASTELLGGNDEQFF. Written as DNA, the CDR3 is TGTGCCAGCACCGAGCTACTCGGGGGGAACGATGAGCAGTTCTTC.

The chain recombines TRBV7-8 with TRBJ1-2; possibly TRBD1 for D (6 bases). There are 14 residues in the CDR3. Trimming cost V 5 bases and J 4 bases, with 14 bases left between them. Germline CDR1 SGHVS, CDR2 FQNEAQ. The CDR3 is CASSGTRGSYGYTF. The CDR3, as DNA: TGTGCCAGCAGCGGAACAAGGGGGTCCTATGGCTACACCTTC.

A word on this clone: The junction departs from germline at one end; a sequencing error may be responsible. The chain has TRBV6-6 and TRBJ1-5; D not certain. The CDR3 is made up of 13 amino acids. Per the germline V gene, CDR1 is MNHNY and CDR2 is SVGAGI (reference sequence). The chain's CDR3 is CASSYGGSQAQHF. The CDR3 DNA is TGTGCCAGCAGTTACGGAGGCTCTCAGGCCCAGCATTTT.

This clone was counted only a few times. The chain employs TRBV7-2 and TRBJ1-5; a possible D gene is TRBD1 (5 bases). V was clipped by 1 base and J by 7 bases, with 8 bases between them. The CDR3 sequence is 13 residues long. The germline V gene encodes CDR1 SGHTA and CDR2 FQGNSA. The CDR3 DNA follows: TGTGCCAGCAGCTTAGAAGGGGAACAGCCCCAGCATTTT. Translation gives CASSLEGEQPQHF.

This clone was observed a few times. The V gene is TRBV27, the J gene TRBJ2-7, with 11 bases that match TRBD2. The CDR3 loop spans 15 amino acids. The V gene's germline CDR1 is MNHEY and CDR2 SMNVEV (reference sequence). The J segment lost 2 bases and the V segment lost 6 bases, leaving 6 bases of the junction unmatched. The CDR3 sequence is CASRPLAGETYEQYF. CDR3 nucleotides: TGTGCCAGCAGGCCACTAGCGGGAGAAACCTACGAGCAGTACTTC.

DNA for the CDR3: TGTGCCAGCAGTTTAGCGGGAGGGCCACGGAATGAGCAGTTCTTC. Its translation: CASSLAGGPRNEQFF. This rearrangement joins TRBV28 to TRBJ2-1, with 9 bases lining up with TRBD2. The CDR3 covers 15 residues. Germline loops: CDR1 MDHEN, CDR2 SYDVKM. V trimming: 2 bases; J trimming: 7 bases; junction bases outside the gene matches: 6.

The rearrangement links TRBV18 to TRBJ1-1; no firm D call. The CDR3 has 15 residues. The V end lost 5 bases, the J end lost 9 bases, and 22 bases lay between the germline ends. Germline lookup yields CDR1 KGHSH and CDR2 LQKENI. CDR3 sequence (DNA): TGTGCCAGCTCATCATCGGAACAGCCCCTTAACCAAGCTTTCTTT. It codes for CASSSSEQPLNQAFF.

The genes are TRBV19 and TRBJ2-2; TRBD2 aligns across 14 bases. This CDR3 spans 16 amino acids. V gave up 4 bases and J gave up 5 bases; unmatched junction bases: 3. The germline V gene has CDR1 LNHDA and CDR2 SQIVND (reference sequence). The CDR3, as DNA: TGTGCCAGTAGTAGGGGACTAGCGGGAGAAACCGGGGAGCTGTTTTTT. Amino acids: CASSRGLAGETGELFF. The full variable domain, its missing parts supplied by reference TRBV19 and TRBJ2-2, is DGGITQSPKYLFRKEGQNVTLSCEQNLNHDAMYWYRQDPGQGLRLIYYSQIVNDFQKGDIAEGYSVSREKKESFPLTVTSAQKNPTAFYLCASSRGLAGETGELFFGEGSRLTVL.

This clone was detected a few times. The rearrangement uses TRBV11-3 and TRBJ2-5, with 8 positions matching TRBD1. This CDR3 has 15 residues. Looked up from germline, CDR1 is SGHNT and CDR2 is YENEEA. The trim removed 5 bases at V and 1 base at J, leaving 6 bases unmatched. CDR3 DNA sequence: TGTGCCAGCAGCGCTGGACAGGGTAGCCAAGAGACCCAGTACTTC. The encoded protein is CASSAGQGSQETQYF.

The chain is built from TRBV28 and TRBJ1-1; 9 bases align to TRBD1. J lost 0 bases, V lost 3 bases, and 8 bases had no gene match. Germline V lookup: CDR1 MDHEN, CDR2 SYDVKM. The CDR3 covers 17 residues. CDR3 amino acids: CASSFDRGLRVNTEAFF. CDR3 DNA: TGTGCCAGCAGTTTCGACAGGGGGTTAAGGGTGAACACTGAAGCTTTCTTT.

V gene TRBV10-3 combines with J gene TRBJ1-1; D may be TRBD1 (5 bases). Per the germline V gene, CDR1 is ENHRY and CDR2 is SYGVKD. The CDR3 totals 13 residues. Trimming cost V 4 bases and J 5 bases, with 11 bases left between them. CDR3 bases: TGTGCCATCAGTGCCGCGGGGGGAACTGAAGCTTTCTTT. Protein sequence: CAISAAGGTEAFF.

The V and J genes are TRBV5-1 and TRBJ2-2, with TRBD2 identical over 14 bases. J was trimmed by 6 bases and V by 7 bases; bases with no gene match: 2. CDR3 size: 14 residues. Germline CDR1 SGHRS, CDR2 YFSETQ. The CDR3 DNA reads as TGCGCCAGCCGACTAGCGGGAGGGCCCGGGGAGCTGTTTTTT. Its protein is CASRLAGGPGELFF. Variable domain in full (rest from reference TRBV5-1 and TRBJ2-2): KAGVTQTPRYLIKTRGQQVTLSCSPISGHRSVSWYQQTPGQGLQFLFEYFSETQRNKGNFPGRFSGRQFSNSRSEMNVSTLELGDSALYLCASRLAGGPGELFFGEGSRLTVL.

Points on this clone: Other DNA sequences in the sample encode the same CDR3. This sequence joins TRBV19 and TRBJ2-3, with 13 bases that match TRBD2. V trimming: 6 bases; J trimming: 3 bases; junction bases outside the gene matches: 3. Looked up from germline, CDR1 is LNHDA and CDR2 is SQIVND (reference sequence). The CDR3 sequence is 15 residues long. CDR3 sequence (DNA): TGTGCCAGTAGCTTACTAGCGGGAGGGACAGATACGCAGTATTTT. The encoded protein is CASSLLAGGTDTQYF.

The chain carries TRBV9 and TRBJ2-1, with 8 bases fitting TRBD2. Trimming at V came to 1 base and at J to 2 bases, leaving 2 bases not matched to a gene. The length of the CDR3 is 15 residues. The germline V gene has CDR1 SGDLS and CDR2 YYNGEE. DNA of the CDR3: TGTGCCAGCAGCGTAAGCGGGAGTACCTACAATGAGCAGTTCTTC. Translation: CASSVSGSTYNEQFF.

V and J are TRBV18 and TRBJ2-5; 9 nucleotides align to TRBD1. Germline loops: CDR1 KGHSH, CDR2 LQKENI. The CDR3 contains 15 residues. With 3 bases clipped from V and 2 bases from J, the junction kept 4 bases outside the gene matches. CDR3 in DNA: TGTGCCAGCTCACCCCGAGGGACAGGGCAAGAGACCCAGTACTTC. This sequence encodes CASSPRGTGQETQYF.

The chain couples TRBV11-2 to TRBJ2-1, with TRBD2 identical over 7 bases. Germline trimming cut 6 bases from V and 7 bases from J; bases unmatched to any gene: 6. The CDR3 extends over 13 amino acids. Germline CDR1 is SGHAT and CDR2 is FQNNGV. CDR3 coding DNA: TGTGCCAGCAGATCGGGACTAAAAAATGAGCAGTTCTTC. Translation: CASRSGLKNEQFF.

J is TRBJ2-3 and V is TRBV5-1; 9 bases agree with TRBD2. The CDR3 sequence is 17 residues long. The germline gives CDR1 SGHRS, CDR2 YFSETQ. Trimming at V came to 2 bases and at J to 4 bases, leaving 11 bases not matched to a gene. CDR3: CASSFVGAGGGADTQYF. The CDR3 DNA sequence: TGCGCCAGCAGCTTTGTCGGAGCGGGAGGAGGGGCAGATACGCAGTATTTT.

This clone was counted a single time. V usage is TRBV5-1 and J usage is TRBJ2-2; 7 nucleotides match TRBD1. Germline loops: CDR1 SGHRS, CDR2 YFSETQ. The CDR3 contains 15 residues. Trimming at V came to 4 bases and at J to 1 base, leaving 4 bases not matched to a gene. CDR3 nucleotide sequence: TGCGCCAGCAGCCTGACAGGGCTGAACACCGGGGAGCTGTTTTTT. As protein: CASSLTGLNTGELFF. Combining the CDR3 with reference TRBV5-1 and TRBJ2-2 gives the whole variable domain KAGVTQTPRYLIKTRGQQVTLSCSPISGHRSVSWYQQTPGQGLQFLFEYFSETQRNKGNFPGRFSGRQFSNSRSEMNVSTLELGDSALYLCASSLTGLNTGELFFGEGSRLTVL.